This is a list of T cell receptor beta chains from one sample in a study of blood T cell repertoires in COVID-19. Assay used: immunoSEQ multiplex PCR; TCRdb lists only in-frame clones, some missing. This table holds about 240,000 clones, about 82% found once. The sample consisted of peripheral blood. The receptors shown here come from an elderly man with acute or convalescent COVID-19. The CDR3 runs from the conserved cysteine through the conserved F or W. The D gene is left open where the match is weak. Some rows have no size entry. The others give once, few or many, or a class for an expanded clone.

abundance: .; d_gene: .; j_gene: TRBJ1-2; v_gene: TRBV4-3; CDR3nt: TGCGCCAGCAGCCGAGGTCCTAACTATGGCTACACCTTC; CDR3aa: CASSRGPNYGYTF
abundance: .; d_gene: .; j_gene: TRBJ1-2; v_gene: TRBV28; CDR3nt: TGTGCCAGCAGTTTATCTCCAAGCTCCTATTATGGCTACACCTTC; CDR3aa: CASSLSPSSYYGYTF
abundance: .; d_gene: .; j_gene: TRBJ1-5; v_gene: TRBV2; CDR3nt: TGTGCCAGCAGGGGGAGGGGGGCGGCCAATCAGCCCCAGCATTTT; CDR3aa: CASRGRGAANQPQHF
abundance: .; d_gene: .; j_gene: TRBJ2-2; v_gene: TRBV3-1/TRBV3-2; CDR3nt: TGTGCCAGCAGCTTCCCCGGCGGGGAGCTGTTTTTT; CDR3aa: CASSFPGGELFF
abundance: .; d_gene: .; j_gene: TRBJ1-6; v_gene: TRBV9; CDR3nt: TGTGCCAGCAGCAAGGGGGAGCTTTCACCCCTCCACTTT; CDR3aa: CASSKGELSPLHF
abundance: .; d_gene: .; j_gene: TRBJ1-6; v_gene: TRBV11-2; CDR3nt: TGTGCCAGCAGCCTTGTCAGATTCAATTCACCCCTCCACTTT; CDR3aa: CASSLVRFNSPLHF
abundance: .; d_gene: .; j_gene: TRBJ2-7; v_gene: TRBV13; CDR3nt: TGTGCCAGCATCTTAGAGGGGGACATCTACGAGCAGTACTTC; CDR3aa: CASILEGDIYEQYF
abundance: .; d_gene: TRBD2; j_gene: TRBJ2-3; v_gene: TRBV6-1; CDR3nt: TGTGCCAGCAGTGAAACCCTAGCGGGGGGGCCGGGAGATACGCAGTATTTT; CDR3aa: CASSETLAGGPGDTQYF
abundance: .; d_gene: TRBD1; j_gene: TRBJ2-7; v_gene: TRBV6-2/TRBV6-3; CDR3nt: TGTGCCAGCAGTTCCGTCGACAGGGATAGGCTCTACGAGCAGTACTTC; CDR3aa: CASSSVDRDRLYEQYF
abundance: .; d_gene: .; j_gene: TRBJ1-3; v_gene: TRBV6-1; CDR3nt: TGTGCCAGCAGTGAAGCCTCCCGGGGGTCTGGAAACACCATATATTTT; CDR3aa: CASSEASRGSGNTIYF
abundance: .; d_gene: TRBD1; j_gene: TRBJ1-6; v_gene: TRBV28; CDR3nt: TGTGCCAGCAGTCCTCACATCGGGACAGCTAATTCACCCCTCCACTTT; CDR3aa: CASSPHIGTANSPLHF
abundance: .; d_gene: TRBD2; j_gene: TRBJ2-1; v_gene: TRBV3-1/TRBV3-2; CDR3nt: TGTGCCAGCAGTCAAGGGGCGGGAGGTCCCTACAATGAGCAGTTCTTC; CDR3aa: CASSQGAGGPYNEQFF
abundance: .; d_gene: TRBD2; j_gene: TRBJ2-7; v_gene: TRBV18; CDR3nt: TGTGCCAGCTCACCGAATCGACTAGCGGGAGTATACGAGCAGTACTTC; CDR3aa: CASSPNRLAGVYEQYF
abundance: .; d_gene: TRBD2; j_gene: TRBJ2-7; v_gene: TRBV28; CDR3nt: TGTGCCAGCAGTTCGGGACTAGCCTCCGAGCAGTACTTC; CDR3aa: CASSSGLASEQYF
abundance: .; d_gene: .; j_gene: TRBJ2-5; v_gene: TRBV28; CDR3nt: TGTGCCAGCAGTCAGACCAGGGTGGGGGCTGGTGAGACCCAGTACTTC; CDR3aa: CASSQTRVGAGETQYF
abundance: .; d_gene: .; j_gene: TRBJ2-2; v_gene: TRBV2; CDR3nt: TGTGCCAGCCAATACTACACGAACACCGGGGAGCTGTTTTTT; CDR3aa: CASQYYTNTGELFF
abundance: .; d_gene: .; j_gene: TRBJ1-3; v_gene: TRBV7-9; CDR3nt: TGTGCCAGCAGTTCGTTCTCTGGAAACACCATATATTTT; CDR3aa: CASSSFSGNTIYF
abundance: .; d_gene: .; j_gene: TRBJ1-3; v_gene: TRBV6-1; CDR3nt: TGTGCCAGCAGTGAAGGGGGAGGTTACCCTAGAAACACCATATATTTT; CDR3aa: CASSEGGGYPRNTIYF
abundance: .; d_gene: TRBD1; j_gene: TRBJ2-5; v_gene: TRBV19; CDR3nt: TGTGCCAGTAGTGGCCCGACAGGGGGGAAGCAGACCCAGTACTTC; CDR3aa: CASSGPTGGKQTQYF
abundance: .; d_gene: TRBD1; j_gene: TRBJ2-1; v_gene: TRBV7-8; CDR3nt: TGTGCCAGCAGCTTCGGGCAGGGGGTCAGTGAGCAGTTCTTC; CDR3aa: CASSFGQGVSEQFF
abundance: .; d_gene: .; j_gene: TRBJ1-2; v_gene: TRBV3-1/TRBV3-2; CDR3nt: TGTGCCAGCAGTTTGTCCGGAGGAGGAGGCTACACCTTC; CDR3aa: CASSLSGGGGYTF
abundance: .; d_gene: .; j_gene: TRBJ1-5; v_gene: TRBV20-1; CDR3nt: TGCAGTGCTAGTAGCCAGGTAGATCAGCCCCAGCATTTT; CDR3aa: CSASSQVDQPQHF
abundance: few; d_gene: .; j_gene: TRBJ1-3; v_gene: TRBV10-1; CDR3nt: TGCGCCAGCAGTGTGGACAGTTCAATCTCTGGAAACACCATATATTTT; CDR3aa: CASSVDSSISGNTIYF
abundance: .; d_gene: .; j_gene: TRBJ2-3; v_gene: TRBV27; CDR3nt: TGTGCCAGCAGTTTGGTCGGGTCACTTAGCACAGATACGCAGTATTTT; CDR3aa: CASSLVGSLSTDTQYF
abundance: few; d_gene: TRBD1; j_gene: TRBJ1-1; v_gene: TRBV28; CDR3nt: TGTGCCAGCAGTGAAACCGGGACAGGCACCTTGAACACTGAAGCTTTCTTT; CDR3aa: CASSETGTGTLNTEAFF
abundance: once; d_gene: TRBD1; j_gene: TRBJ2-5; v_gene: TRBV3-1/TRBV3-2; CDR3nt: TGTGCCAGCAGGGGATTTGGACAGGGCGACGAGACCCAGTACTTC; CDR3aa: CASRGFGQGDETQYF
abundance: .; d_gene: TRBD2; j_gene: TRBJ2-7; v_gene: TRBV5-6; CDR3nt: TGTGCCAGCAGCGACCGGGCAGGACTAGCGGGAGAAAAGCAGTACTTC; CDR3aa: CASSDRAGLAGEKQYF
abundance: .; d_gene: TRBD1; j_gene: TRBJ1-1; v_gene: TRBV4-2; CDR3nt: TGTGCCAGCGCTCCTAGGACAGGGGGAAACACTGAAGCTTTCTTT; CDR3aa: CASAPRTGGNTEAFF
abundance: .; d_gene: TRBD2; j_gene: TRBJ2-7; v_gene: TRBV4-1; CDR3nt: TGCGCCAGCAGCCCCCCGAGCGGGAGGGGGGGCGAGCAGTACTTC; CDR3aa: CASSPPSGRGGEQYF
abundance: .; d_gene: .; j_gene: TRBJ1-5; v_gene: TRBV3-1/TRBV3-2; CDR3nt: TGTGCCAGCAGCCAAGTATGGACAGGCAATCAGCCCCAGCATTTT; CDR3aa: CASSQVWTGNQPQHF
abundance: .; d_gene: .; j_gene: TRBJ1-5; v_gene: TRBV16; CDR3nt: TGTGCCAGCAGCTACACCAATCAGCCCCAGCATTTT; CDR3aa: CASSYTNQPQHF
abundance: .; d_gene: .; j_gene: TRBJ1-4; v_gene: TRBV11-2; CDR3nt: TGTGCCAGCAGCTTACCCGCCCCGGTAGGGAGGTATGGTGAAAAACTGTTTTTT; CDR3aa: CASSLPAPVGRYGEKLFF
abundance: .; d_gene: TRBD1; j_gene: TRBJ2-3; v_gene: TRBV5-6; CDR3nt: TGTGCCAGCAGCTTGCCAGGGGGCGAGTCAGATACGCAGTATTTT; CDR3aa: CASSLPGGESDTQYF
abundance: .; d_gene: TRBD1; j_gene: TRBJ2-5; v_gene: TRBV5-4; CDR3nt: TGTGCCAGCAGCTCTCCTCGGGACAGGGTTGAGACCCAGTACTTC; CDR3aa: CASSSPRDRVETQYF
abundance: .; d_gene: .; j_gene: TRBJ2-2; v_gene: TRBV7-3; CDR3nt: TGTGCCAGCAGCCCTCTGGGCCTCCCCGGGGAGCTGTTTTTT; CDR3aa: CASSPLGLPGELFF
abundance: few; d_gene: TRBD1; j_gene: TRBJ1-2; v_gene: TRBV18; CDR3nt: TGTGCCAGCTCACAGGGGACAGGGACGGCTAACTATGGCTACACCTTC; CDR3aa: CASSQGTGTANYGYTF
abundance: .; d_gene: TRBD1; j_gene: TRBJ1-3; v_gene: TRBV4-2; CDR3nt: TGTGCCAGCAGCCAAGAGTGGACAGGGATAGACACCATATATTTT; CDR3aa: CASSQEWTGIDTIYF
abundance: .; d_gene: TRBD1; j_gene: TRBJ1-6; v_gene: TRBV7-3; CDR3nt: TGTGCCAGCAGCTTAGGGACAGGGCTAGGATCACCCCTCCACTTT; CDR3aa: CASSLGTGLGSPLHF
abundance: .; d_gene: TRBD1; j_gene: TRBJ2-7; v_gene: TRBV19; CDR3nt: TGTGCCAGTAGTGCCCGACAGGGAGTCTACGAGCAGTACTTC; CDR3aa: CASSARQGVYEQYF
abundance: .; d_gene: TRBD2; j_gene: TRBJ2-2; v_gene: TRBV7-8; CDR3nt: TGTGCCAGCAGCTCTGGACTAGCGGGAGTAACCGGGGAGCTGTTTTTT; CDR3aa: CASSSGLAGVTGELFF
abundance: .; d_gene: .; j_gene: TRBJ1-6; v_gene: TRBV7-3; CDR3nt: TGTGCCAGCAGCGTAGGGGCTGACAATTCACCCCTCCACTTT; CDR3aa: CASSVGADNSPLHF
abundance: .; d_gene: TRBD1; j_gene: TRBJ2-7; v_gene: TRBV28; CDR3nt: TGTGCCACCGGGAGGGACAGGGGGCGCGGGCCAGACGAGCAGTACTTC; CDR3aa: CATGRDRGRGPDEQYF
abundance: once; d_gene: .; j_gene: TRBJ1-2; v_gene: TRBV18; CDR3nt: TGTGCCAGCTCAGACTTCAGCTATGGCTACACCTTC; CDR3aa: CASSDFSYGYTF
abundance: .; d_gene: .; j_gene: TRBJ2-5; v_gene: TRBV6-6; CDR3nt: TGTGCCAGCAGTTTACAAGAGACCCAGTACTTC; CDR3aa: CASSLQETQYF
abundance: .; d_gene: .; j_gene: TRBJ2-7; v_gene: TRBV7-2; CDR3nt: TGTGCCAGCAGCTTAGCGCCGGGGACAAACTACGAGCAGTACTTC; CDR3aa: CASSLAPGTNYEQYF
abundance: .; d_gene: TRBD2; j_gene: TRBJ2-3; v_gene: TRBV15; CDR3nt: TGTGCCACCAGCAATTCCTTACTGACTAGCGGGTTCACAGATACGCAGTATTTT; CDR3aa: CATSNSLLTSGFTDTQYF
abundance: once; d_gene: .; j_gene: TRBJ1-6; v_gene: TRBV28; CDR3nt: TGTGCCAGCAGTGCCCCCGGGACAAGACCTTATTCACCCCTCCACTTT; CDR3aa: CASSAPGTRPYSPLHF
abundance: .; d_gene: .; j_gene: TRBJ1-2; v_gene: TRBV4-2; CDR3nt: TGTGCCAGCAGCCAAGGCAATGGGGCGGAAGGCTACACCTTC; CDR3aa: CASSQGNGAEGYTF
abundance: few; d_gene: TRBD1; j_gene: TRBJ1-6; v_gene: TRBV2; CDR3nt: TGTGCCAGCAGCACTAGACAGGGGGCACCCCTCCACTTT; CDR3aa: CASSTRQGAPLHF
abundance: .; d_gene: TRBD1; j_gene: TRBJ1-1; v_gene: TRBV24-1; CDR3nt: TGTGCCACCAGTGATACCTCAGGGGGCAGTGAAGCTTTCTTT; CDR3aa: CATSDTSGGSEAFF
abundance: .; d_gene: TRBD1; j_gene: TRBJ2-1; v_gene: TRBV6-5; CDR3nt: TGTGCCAACGGACAGGGGGGCAATGAGCAGTTCTTC; CDR3aa: CANGQGGNEQFF
abundance: .; d_gene: .; j_gene: TRBJ1-2; v_gene: TRBV19; CDR3nt: TGTGCCAGTAGTATAGGAGGTGAATATTATGGCTACACCTTC; CDR3aa: CASSIGGEYYGYTF
abundance: once; d_gene: .; j_gene: TRBJ2-3; v_gene: TRBV3-1/TRBV3-2; CDR3nt: TGTGCCAGCAGCCAATTTCAGGGGTCGGGAGATACGCAGTATTTT; CDR3aa: CASSQFQGSGDTQYF
abundance: .; d_gene: TRBD2; j_gene: TRBJ2-5; v_gene: TRBV5-1; CDR3nt: TGCGCCAGCAGCTTGGTGGCTACTAGCGGGCAAGAGACCCAGTACTTC; CDR3aa: CASSLVATSGQETQYF
abundance: .; d_gene: TRBD1; j_gene: TRBJ2-7; v_gene: TRBV7-8; CDR3nt: TGTGCCAGCAGCCGTCGGGACAGCCTCTACGAGCAGTACTTC; CDR3aa: CASSRRDSLYEQYF
abundance: .; d_gene: .; j_gene: TRBJ1-1; v_gene: TRBV7-3; CDR3nt: TGTGCCAGCAGCTACACAGCGAACACTGAAGCTTTCTTT; CDR3aa: CASSYTANTEAFF
abundance: .; d_gene: .; j_gene: TRBJ2-3; v_gene: TRBV20-1; CDR3nt: TGCAGTGCTAGTCCCAGGCAAGATACGCAGTATTTT; CDR3aa: CSASPRQDTQYF
abundance: .; d_gene: .; j_gene: TRBJ1-6; v_gene: TRBV28; CDR3nt: TGTGCCAGCCTCGGGGGGGTCAATTCACCCCTCCACTTT; CDR3aa: CASLGGVNSPLHF
abundance: .; d_gene: .; j_gene: TRBJ1-2; v_gene: TRBV28; CDR3nt: TGTGCCAGCAGTTCATCCCCCGGGGGGGACCACTTCTATGGCTACACCTTC; CDR3aa: CASSSSPGGDHFYGYTF
abundance: .; d_gene: .; j_gene: TRBJ1-5; v_gene: TRBV27; CDR3nt: TGTGCCAGCAGTCCCCACCTCCGGGAGCCCCAGCATTTT; CDR3aa: CASSPHLREPQHF